This T cell receptor (beta chain) stems from a study of neurological immune-mediated disorders. Study-wide findings and caveats: Multiple sclerosis was found to have the least TCR clonal expansion, below healthy controls, and HTLV-1-associated myelopathy the most.

The germline V and J ends were trimmed by 3 bases and 1 base, with 9 bases remaining between them. The CDR3 covers 14 residues. TCRdb fed the 5' RACE reads into MiXCR, producing one record per CDR3 protein. The data contain around 46,000 distinct CDR3 sequences, roughly 4.4% of them seen just once; the ten biggest clones take up around 5%. This clonotype came up a few times. Its antigen is currently unknown. Sequencing used PBMCs. J is TRBJ1-1 and V is TRBV12-3 or TRBV12-4; D is undetermined. The receptor's source is a woman in her fifties or sixties with multiple sclerosis. CDR3 nucleotide sequence: TGTGCCAGCAGTTTGGAGGGCCCGAACACTGAAGCTTTCTTT. Its translation: CASSLEGPNTEAFF.